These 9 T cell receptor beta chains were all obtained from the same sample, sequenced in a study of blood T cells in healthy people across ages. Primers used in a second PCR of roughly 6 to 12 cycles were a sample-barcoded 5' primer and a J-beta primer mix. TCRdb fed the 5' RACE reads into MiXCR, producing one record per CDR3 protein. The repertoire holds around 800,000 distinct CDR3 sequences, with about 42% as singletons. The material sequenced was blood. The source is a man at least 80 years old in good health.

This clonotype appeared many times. In nucleotides, the CDR3 is TGTGCCAGCAGCGGAACATGGGTTTTTGAGACCCAGTACTTC. It is translated as CASSGTWVFETQYF. The chain combines TRBV25-1 with TRBJ2-5; no clear D. The germline gives CDR1 MGHDK, CDR2 SYGVNS. CDR3 length equals 14 residues. Trimming removed 6 bases at V and 5 bases at J, with 16 bases between.

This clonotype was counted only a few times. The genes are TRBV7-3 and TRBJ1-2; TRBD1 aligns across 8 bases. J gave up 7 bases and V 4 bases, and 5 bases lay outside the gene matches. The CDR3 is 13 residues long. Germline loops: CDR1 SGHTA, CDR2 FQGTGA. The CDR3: CASSSEQGGGYTF. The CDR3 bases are TGTGCCAGCAGCTCCGAACAGGGGGGTGGCTACACCTTC.

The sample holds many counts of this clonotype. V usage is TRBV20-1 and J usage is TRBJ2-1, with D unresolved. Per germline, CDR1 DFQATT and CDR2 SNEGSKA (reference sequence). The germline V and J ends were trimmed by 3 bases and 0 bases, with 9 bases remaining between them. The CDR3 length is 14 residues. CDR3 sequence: CSARLARSYNEQFF. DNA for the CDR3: TGCAGTGCTAGGTTGGCCCGCTCCTACAATGAGCAGTTCTTC.

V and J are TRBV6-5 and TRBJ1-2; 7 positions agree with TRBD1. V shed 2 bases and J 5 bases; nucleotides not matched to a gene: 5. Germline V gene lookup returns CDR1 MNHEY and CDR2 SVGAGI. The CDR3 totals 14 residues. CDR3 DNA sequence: TGTGCCAGCAGTTACGGACAGGTTGAATATGGCTACACCTTC. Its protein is CASSYGQVEYGYTF.

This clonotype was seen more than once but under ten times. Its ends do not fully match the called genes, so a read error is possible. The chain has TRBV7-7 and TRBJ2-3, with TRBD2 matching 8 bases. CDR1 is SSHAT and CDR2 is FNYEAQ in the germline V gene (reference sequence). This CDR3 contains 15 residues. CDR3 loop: CASSPGLAPTDTQYF. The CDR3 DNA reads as TGTGCTAGCAGCCCTGGACTAGCCCCCACAGATACGCAGTATTTT. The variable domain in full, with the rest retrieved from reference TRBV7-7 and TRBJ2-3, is GAGVSQSPRYKVTKRGQDVTLRCDPISSHATLYWYQQALGQGPEFLTYFNYEAQPDKSGLPSDRFSAERPEGSISTLTIQRTEQRDSAMYRCASSPGLAPTDTQYFGPGTRLTVL.

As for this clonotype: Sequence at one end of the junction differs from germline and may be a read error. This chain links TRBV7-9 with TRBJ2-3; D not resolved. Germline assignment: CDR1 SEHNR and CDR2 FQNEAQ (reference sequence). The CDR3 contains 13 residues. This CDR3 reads CAGSRHAEDTQYF. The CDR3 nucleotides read TGTGCCGGCAGCCGGCATGCTGAAGATACGCAGTATTTT.

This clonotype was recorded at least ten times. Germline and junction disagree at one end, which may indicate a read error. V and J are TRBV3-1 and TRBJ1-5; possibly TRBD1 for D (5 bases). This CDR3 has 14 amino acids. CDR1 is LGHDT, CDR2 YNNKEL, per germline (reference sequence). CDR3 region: CASSQDSGNQPQHF. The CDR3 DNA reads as TGCGCCAGCAGCCAAGATTCAGGGAATCAGCCCCAGCATTTT.

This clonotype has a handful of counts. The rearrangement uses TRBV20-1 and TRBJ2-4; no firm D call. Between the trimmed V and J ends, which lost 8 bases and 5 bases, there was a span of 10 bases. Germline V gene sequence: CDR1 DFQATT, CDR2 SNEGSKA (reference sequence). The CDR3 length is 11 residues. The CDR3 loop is CSQELENIQYF. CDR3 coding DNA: TGCAGTCAAGAGCTGGAAAACATTCAGTACTTC.

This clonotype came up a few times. CDR3 region: CSARVFLAGNYNEQFF. The CDR3 nucleotides read TGCAGTGCTAGAGTCTTTCTAGCGGGAAATTACAATGAGCAGTTCTTC. The chain joins TRBV20-1 to TRBJ2-1; TRBD2 matches 9 bases. V dropped 1 base and J dropped 4; count of bases not matched to a gene: 8. Germline V gives CDR1 DFQATT, CDR2 SNEGSKA (reference sequence). This CDR3 region has 16 residues.